The 18 T cell receptor beta chains below come from one sample, sequenced in a study of CD8 T cells in Susac syndrome. An input of about 0.5 to 1 ug of RNA was subjected to reverse transcription using random hexamers. Using its own MiXCR run on the immunoSEQ multiplex PCR reads, TCRdb lists one record per CDR3 protein. The sample lists 50,000 to 55,000 distinct CDR3 sequences, approximately 95% occurring once. Sequencing was done on a sample of CD8+ T cells from PBMCs. The receptors here all came from a human donor with Susac syndrome.

The chain has TRBV12-3 or TRBV12-4 and TRBJ1-6, with 7 nucleotides matching TRBD1. The CDR3 is 16 amino acids. The J segment lost 7 bases and the V segment lost 3 bases, leaving 9 bases of the junction unmatched. The CDR3 is CASSFGGGSLNSPLHF. The CDR3 DNA reads TGTGCCAGCAGTTTTGGAGGGGGCTCGTTGAATTCACCCCTCCACTTT.

V usage is TRBV6-2 or TRBV6-3 and J usage is TRBJ2-5; weak D call: TRBD2 (6 bases). V was pared by 11 bases and J by 2 bases, with 24 bases between. Germline V gene data show CDR1 as MNHEY and CDR2 as SVGEGT. The length of the CDR3 is 16 residues. Here the CDR3 reads CAVRPGLQPTQETQYF. As DNA, the CDR3 is TGTGCCGTACGACCGGGACTCCAACCCACTCAAGAGACCCAGTACTTC.

This clonotype was recorded once. This chain uses TRBV7-9 with TRBJ2-1; 9 nucleotides match TRBD1. This CDR3 region has 15 residues. Germline assignment: CDR1 SEHNR and CDR2 FQNEAQ (reference sequence). Trimming cost V 6 bases and J 8 bases; bases outside gene matches: 11. The CDR3 is CASRRTGVEGYEQFF. The CDR3 DNA reads TGTGCCAGCAGGCGGACAGGGGTTGAGGGCTATGAGCAGTTCTTC.

The chain carries TRBV9 and TRBJ2-7; 11 bases agree with TRBD1. The length of the CDR3 is 17 residues. J was trimmed by 2 bases and V by 3 bases; bases with no gene match: 10. The V gene's germline CDR1 is SGDLS and CDR2 YYNGEE. The CDR3: CASSDSGTGGTTYEQYF. DNA for the CDR3: TGTGCCAGCAGCGACTCCGGGACAGGGGGTACGACCTACGAGCAGTACTTC.

The chain combines TRBV9 with TRBJ2-7, with a weak D call TRBD1 (5 bases). The CDR3 runs to 14 residues. V lost 0 bases to trimming and J lost 4 bases, with 11 bases between them. Germline values: CDR1 SGDLS, CDR2 YYNGEE. The CDR3 spells CASSVGAGWYEQYF. Written as DNA, the CDR3 is TGTGCCAGCAGCGTAGGGGCAGGGTGGTACGAGCAGTACTTC.

The rearrangement joins TRBV4-3 to TRBJ2-1, with D hard to call. The germline gives CDR1 LGHNA, CDR2 YSLEER. V was cut by 3 bases and J by 3 bases, with 12 bases left in between. This CDR3 region has 15 residues. CDR3 DNA: TGCGCCAGCAGCCACGAAAGGACCGACTACAATGAGCAGTTCTTC. This codes for CASSHERTDYNEQFF.

The chain uses TRBV30 and TRBJ1-2; TRBD1 might be the D (6 bases). V was trimmed by 3 bases and J by 4 bases, leaving 12 bases between them. The germline V gene has CDR1 GTSNPN and CDR2 SVGIG (reference sequence). The CDR3 has 13 amino acids. In DNA form, the CDR3 reads TGTGCCTGGAGCTCGGACAGCCTCTATGGCTACACCTTC. This translates into CAWSSDSLYGYTF.

The chain combines TRBV6-4 with TRBJ2-1, with D possibly TRBD2 on 6 matching bases. The CDR3 consists of 16 residues. Per germline, CDR1 MRHNA and CDR2 SNTAGT. V lost 0 bases and J 0 bases, leaving 9 bases between the germline ends. CDR3 amino acids: CASSDSLGSSYNEQFF. DNA for the CDR3: TGTGCCAGCAGTGACTCGCTCGGGAGCTCCTACAATGAGCAGTTCTTC.

This chain uses TRBV4-3 with TRBJ2-7; TRBD2 agrees at 7 bases. The CDR3 has 15 amino acids. After removal of 4 bases from V and 0 bases from J, the junction contained 6 bases not matched to a gene. CDR1 and CDR2 from the germline V gene are LGHNA and YSLEER. The CDR3 sequence: CASSRTRWSSYEQYF. In DNA, the CDR3 is TGCGCCAGCAGCCGGACTAGATGGAGCTCCTACGAGCAGTACTTC.

J is TRBJ2-3 and V is TRBV30; 15 nucleotides align to TRBD2. Germline V CDR1 and CDR2: GTSNPN, SVGIG (reference sequence). The CDR3 has 17 residues. V was clipped by 3 bases and J by 9 bases; unmatched bases: 13. The CDR3 protein is CAWRGGLAGGPWLTQYF. The CDR3 bases are TGTGCCTGGAGGGGAGGACTAGCGGGGGGGCCATGGCTAACGCAGTATTTT.

The chain carries TRBV11-2 and TRBJ2-4; D unclear. This CDR3 is 15 amino acids long. The V and J ends lost 4 bases and 6 bases respectively, with 16 bases between them. Germline CDR1 reads SGHAT; CDR2 reads FQNNGV. In DNA, the CDR3 is TGTGCCAGCAGCTCTTACGGTGTGGCCGGAAACATTCAGTACTTC. This sequence encodes CASSSYGVAGNIQYF.

This chain joins TRBV30 and TRBJ1-1; D gene unclear. The V and J ends lost 2 bases and 0 bases respectively, with 10 bases between them. The CDR3 loop spans 14 amino acids. The V gene's germline CDR1 is GTSNPN and CDR2 SVGIG (reference sequence). CDR3 protein: CAWSPRLMNTEAFF. DNA of the CDR3: TGTGCCTGGAGTCCTCGGCTGATGAACACTGAAGCTTTCTTT.

The chain couples TRBV7-8 to TRBJ2-3; D is ambiguous. The germline V gene has CDR1 SGHVS and CDR2 FQNEAQ. The V end lost 7 bases, the J end lost 0 bases, and 14 bases lay between the germline ends. The CDR3 is 15 residues long. The CDR3 DNA reads as TGTGCCAGCACCAAGCCCAGAACTAGCACAGATACGCAGTATTTT. Its protein product is CASTKPRTSTDTQYF. Based on the CDR3 plus reference TRBV7-8 and TRBJ2-3, the full variable domain is GAGVSQSPRYKVAKRGQDVALRCDPISGHVSLFWYQQALGQGPEFLTYFQNEAQLDKSGLPSDRFFAERPEGSVSTLKIQRTQQEDSAVYLCASTKPRTSTDTQYFGPGTRLTVL.

The chain has TRBV9 and TRBJ2-5, with TRBD2 matching 7 bases. V shed 4 bases, J shed 5 bases, and the junction held 11 bases outside the gene matches. Looked up from germline, CDR1 is SGDLS and CDR2 is YYNGEE. The CDR3 is 15 amino acids. The DNA for the CDR3 is TGTGCCAGCAGCCTGGGAGGGTTCGTCGTGGAGACCCAGTACTTC. This translates into CASSLGGFVVETQYF. Looking up the rest from reference TRBV9 and TRBJ2-5 gives the full variable domain: DSGVTQTPKHLITATGQRVTLRCSPRSGDLSVYWYQQSLDQGLQFLIQYYNGEERAKGNILERFSAQQFPDLHSELNLSSLELGDSALYFCASSLGGFVVETQYFGPGTRLLVL.

J is TRBJ2-5 and V is TRBV29-1; D may be TRBD1 (6 bases). V gave up 3 bases and J gave up 5 bases, with 13 bases separating them. The CDR3 length is 13 residues. Germline CDR1 is SQVTM and CDR2 is ANQGSEA. CDR3 DNA sequence: TGCAGCGTTGAGGGCAGGGGACCGGAGACCCAGTACTTC. It translates to CSVEGRGPETQYF.

This sequence joins TRBV18 and TRBJ2-1; TRBD1 agrees at 11 bases. Trimming at V came to 8 bases and at J to 5 bases, leaving 11 bases not matched to a gene. CDR1 KGHSH and CDR2 LQKENI come from the germline V gene. This CDR3 comprises 16 residues. The CDR3 sequence is CASLPTGQGADNEQFF. DNA of the CDR3: TGTGCCAGCCTACCGACCGGACAGGGGGCCGACAATGAGCAGTTCTTC.

The CDR3 reads CASSIAGRERDTQYF. The CDR3, as DNA: TGTGCCAGTAGTATAGCGGGAAGGGAGCGGGATACGCAGTATTTT. The chain uses TRBV19 and TRBJ2-3; weak D call: TRBD2 (5 bases). V was pared by 1 base and J by 6 bases, with 14 bases between. The germline CDR1 and CDR2 sequences are LNHDA and SQIVND (reference sequence). This CDR3 spans 15 amino acids.

This clonotype was found once. The CDR3 nucleotides are TGTGCCAGCAGCCAAGATACGCCGCGCTGGCAGTTCTTC. As protein: CASSQDTPRWQFF. V gene TRBV3-1 combines with J gene TRBJ2-1; D is uncertain. V lost 0 bases and J 12 bases, leaving 12 bases between the germline ends. This CDR3 contains 13 residues. The V gene's germline CDR1 is LGHDT and CDR2 YNNKEL (reference sequence).